This T cell receptor beta chain comes out of a study of blood T cell repertoires in COVID-19. V shed 4 bases and J 3 bases; nucleotides not matched to a gene: 9. This CDR3 is 15 amino acids long. Looked up from germline, CDR1 is SGHRS and CDR2 is YFSETQ. Here immunoSEQ multiplex PCR was the method, and the copy in TCRdb shows in-frame clones only, minus some. The data show approximately 400,000 clones, more than 70% seen once. The source material was peripheral blood. This receptor was taken from a man in his forties with acute or convalescent COVID-19. The chain couples TRBV5-1 to TRBJ2-7, with TRBD1 matching 8 bases. DNA of the CDR3: TGCGCCAGCAGCGCCCCGGGACAGGTGATCTACGAGCAGTACTTC. Translating gives CASSAPGQVIYEQYF.